Each of the 13 T cell receptor beta chains below was sequenced from the same sample in a study of PD-1 blockade in classical Hodgkin lymphoma. Time point reported: cycle 4 day 1 (C4D1), after 5 to 7 weeks of nivolumab. Following autologous stem cell transplantation, relapse occurred in every patient, and exposure to brentuximab vedotin varied. Clones were sequenced by immunoSEQ multiplex PCR, and TCRdb holds only the in-frame ones, with some missing. The table records 50,000 or so clones, under 80% of them present only once. Here the sequenced sample was peripheral blood mononuclear cells (PBMCs), taken before the fourth cycle of nivolumab. The receptors stem from a human donor with classical Hodgkin lymphoma.

The chain uses TRBV6-5 and TRBJ1-5; 7 bases are shared with TRBD1. This CDR3 is built from 13 residues. Germline assignment: CDR1 MNHEY and CDR2 SVGAGI. Trimming removed 5 bases from V and 5 bases from J; junction bases left unmatched: 3. DNA of the CDR3: TGTGCCAGCAGTCCCGACAGGGATCAGCCCCAGCATTTT. The encoded protein is CASSPDRDQPQHF.

V usage is TRBV6-5 and J usage is TRBJ2-7; D is undetermined. Looked up from germline, CDR1 is MNHEY and CDR2 is SVGAGI. The CDR3 totals 14 residues. The V end was cut by 2 bases, the J end by 4 bases, with 12 bases between. This chain's CDR3 is CASSYGLGSYEQYF. Here the CDR3 DNA reads TGTGCCAGCAGTTACGGGTTAGGATCGTACGAGCAGTACTTC.

This chain connects TRBV5-4 to TRBJ2-1; D may be TRBD2 (6 bases). Trimming stripped 2 bases from V and 0 bases from J, with 9 bases between. The CDR3 covers 15 residues. Germline V CDR1 and CDR2: SGHNT, YYREEE (reference sequence). The DNA for the CDR3 is TGTGCCAGCAGCTTAGCGGGTAGCTCCTACAATGAGCAGTTCTTC. Encoded protein: CASSLAGSSYNEQFF.

To note about this clone: The same CDR3 can be traced to other DNA sequences in this sample. The chain uses TRBV5-1 and TRBJ2-3; 10 bases line up with TRBD2. J lost 1 base, V lost 4 bases, and 0 bases had no gene match. This CDR3 region has 14 residues. CDR1 and CDR2 (germline): SGHRS, YFSETQ. CDR3 protein: CASSGLAGTDTQYF. Here the CDR3 DNA reads TGCGCCAGCAGCGGACTAGCGGGCACAGATACGCAGTATTTT.

Only a few counts were recorded for this clone. J is TRBJ2-1 and V is TRBV2; D may be TRBD1 (7 bases). V lost 9 bases and J lost 10, with 13 bases in between. From germline, CDR1 is SNHLY and CDR2 FYNNEI. The CDR3 is 11 amino acids. The CDR3, as DNA: TGTGCCAGTGGGGGGACAGCGGAGCAGTTCTTC. Its translation is CASGGTAEQFF.

The chain is built from TRBV6-5 and TRBJ1-2; perhaps TRBD1 as D (5 bases). This CDR3 has 14 residues. V lost 7 bases and J 4 bases, leaving 16 bases between the germline ends. The germline V gene has CDR1 MNHEY and CDR2 SVGAGI. The CDR3 region has the DNA TGTGCCAGCACGTCTGGGGGGGACCTCTATGGCTACACCTTC. Residues: CASTSGGDLYGYTF.

This clone was found once. This rearrangement joins TRBV7-9 to TRBJ2-3, with TRBD2 as a possible D gene (7 bases). Germline V CDR1 and CDR2: SEHNR, FQNEAQ (reference sequence). Trimming cost V 3 bases and J 6 bases, with 13 bases left between them. CDR3 length: 14 amino acids. CDR3 region: CASSFRRGGDTQYF. The CDR3 bases are TGTGCCAGCAGCTTCCGGAGGGGGGGCGATACGCAGTATTTT. Combining the CDR3 with reference TRBV7-9 and TRBJ2-3 gives the whole variable domain DTGVSQNPRHKITKRGQNVTFRCDPISEHNRLYWYRQTLGQGPEFLTYFQNEAQLEKSRLLSDRFSAERPKGSFSTLEIQRTEQGDSAMYLCASSFRRGGDTQYFGPGTRLTVL.

V is TRBV29-1 and J is TRBJ2-7, with 7 bases aligning to TRBD2. Germline trimming cut 7 bases from V and 0 bases from J; bases unmatched to any gene: 15. The CDR3 has 16 amino acids. Germline assignment: CDR1 SQVTM and CDR2 ANQGSEA. The CDR3, as DNA: TGCAGCGCCACCGGGGCCGTTCTAGCGGACTCCTACGAGCAGTACTTC. Its protein is CSATGAVLADSYEQYF.

The V and J genes are TRBV27 and TRBJ1-2, with TRBD1 identical over 10 bases. The CDR3 is made up of 15 amino acids. V was pared by 5 bases and J by 8 bases, with 11 bases of the junction left unmatched. Germline lookup yields CDR1 MNHEY and CDR2 SMNVEV (reference sequence). CDR3 DNA sequence: TGTGCCAGCAGTCCTATAGACAGGGGGCTCGGAGGCTACACCTTC. Translation: CASSPIDRGLGGYTF.

The chain employs TRBV7-9 and TRBJ1-3; D is unclear. Germline assignment: CDR1 SEHNR and CDR2 FQNEAQ (reference sequence). The V end lost 6 bases, the J end lost 7 bases, and 19 bases lay between the germline ends. This CDR3 comprises 15 residues. CDR3 sequence reads: CASSLLATLGNTIYF. CDR3 sequence (DNA): TGTGCCAGCAGTCTCTTGGCTACGCTGGGCAACACCATATATTTT. Variable domain in full (rest from reference TRBV7-9 and TRBJ1-3): DTGVSQNPRHKITKRGQNVTFRCDPISEHNRLYWYRQTLGQGPEFLTYFQNEAQLEKSRLLSDRFSAERPKGSFSTLEIQRTEQGDSAMYLCASSLLATLGNTIYFGEGSWLTVV.

This clone was picked up one time. This chain joins TRBV6-1 and TRBJ2-2; D is unresolved. With 4 bases removed from V and 2 bases from J, the gap between germline ends came to 5 bases. The germline CDR1 and CDR2 sequences are MNHNS and SASEGT. The CDR3 extends over 13 amino acids. CDR3 nucleotides: TGTGCCAGCAGTGCCCATAACACCGGGGAGCTGTTTTTT. The encoded protein is CASSAHNTGELFF.

This clone is classed as medium-sized. The rearrangement joins TRBV5-1 to TRBJ2-7; unclear D gene. Germline V CDR1 and CDR2: SGHRS, YFSETQ. This CDR3 is 13 amino acids long. The V end lost 2 bases, the J end lost 2 bases, and 8 bases lay between the germline ends. The CDR3 reads CASSFGRTYEQYF. As DNA, the CDR3 is TGCGCCAGCAGCTTCGGCAGGACCTACGAGCAGTACTTC. Filled out from reference TRBV5-1 and TRBJ2-7, the complete variable domain reads KAGVTQTPRYLIKTRGQQVTLSCSPISGHRSVSWYQQTPGQGLQFLFEYFSETQRNKGNFPGRFSGRQFSNSRSEMNVSTLELGDSALYLCASSFGRTYEQYFGPGTRLTVT.

In DNA form, the CDR3 reads TGTGCCAGCACCCCACTGGGTGAAGGGCCTAGCACAGATACGCAGTATTTT. It encodes CASTPLGEGPSTDTQYF. This chain uses TRBV28 with TRBJ2-3; D remains unclear. The CDR3 covers 17 residues. CDR1 and CDR2 from the germline V gene are MDHEN and SYDVKM. V was trimmed by 7 bases and J by 0 bases, leaving 20 bases between them.